The entry below gives a single T cell receptor (beta chain) sequence along with its context. Its antigen is undetermined. It was the approximately 110-subject validation cohort, separate from the 666-subject first cohort, to which the donors belonged. This sample is drawn from a study of cytomegalovirus exposure and HLA in healthy donors. Clones were sequenced by immunoSEQ multiplex PCR, and TCRdb holds only the in-frame ones, with some missing. The sample lists under 300,000 clones; 90% were seen once. Findings of the study overall: The study flagged around 150 TCR beta chains as cytomegalovirus-associated. It was confirmed in vitro that three of the CMV-associated chains were specific for CMV antigens. Using the classifier, cytomegalovirus status was reportedly diagnosed with high specificity and sensitivity.

The germline CDR1 and CDR2 sequences are SEHNR and FQNEAQ (reference sequence). This CDR3 has 15 residues. Trimming removed 1 base from V and 7 bases from J; junction bases left unmatched: 6. The chain links TRBV7-9 to TRBJ2-1, with 8 bases aligning to TRBD2. This receptor was identified in a woman aged 18-29 years in good health and CMV-seronegative. Input material: PBMCs. The CDR3 is CASSLGSGGYNEQFF. In DNA, the CDR3 is TGTGCCAGCAGCTTAGGGTCGGGGGGGTATAATGAGCAGTTCTTC.